These 30 T cell receptor beta chains came from one sample sequenced in a study of T cell responses to AZD1222 COVID-19 vaccine (dated by TCRdb to about 2021). This specimen's time point label, per the study, means: baseline before first vaccination. According to the study, the label for this sample's treatment or condition signals: meningococcal conjugate vaccine given as trial control. Libraries were built with the immunoSEQ multiplex PCR assay. TCRdb retrieved this table from immuneACCESS and kept in-frame rearrangements only. Not all clones are present; in checked studies, unresolved V genes account for under half, and no reason is known for the remainder. The sample table shows 120,000 to 150,000 clones, and 93% are seen once. The ten largest make up over 0.9% of the sample. The specimen comprised peripheral blood, sampled on day 0 of MenACWY control vaccination. The receptors originated from an adult in good health.

The V gene is TRBV10-3, the J gene TRBJ2-7; D not resolved. The CDR3 has 11 amino acids. Trimming took 1 base from V and 7 from J, leaving 5 bases between them. Per the germline V gene, CDR1 is ENHRY and CDR2 is SYGVKD. The DNA for the CDR3 is TGTGCCATCAGTGAGTTGGGTGAGCAGTACTTC. Residues: CAISELGEQYF.

This rearrangement joins TRBV6-1 to TRBJ2-7; 8 nucleotides agree with TRBD2. CDR1 is MNHNS, CDR2 SASEGT, per germline. CDR3 length equals 15 residues. Trimming at V came to 0 bases and at J to 7 bases, leaving 8 bases not matched to a gene. The CDR3, as DNA: TGTGCCAGCAGTGAAGCGGGCGGGGGGCCGGAAGAGCAGTACTTC. It yields the protein CASSEAGGGPEEQYF.

This clone was observed a single time. This chain links TRBV6-5 with TRBJ1-5; tentatively, D is TRBD1 (5 bases). Germline values: CDR1 MNHEY, CDR2 SVGAGI. The V and J ends lost 7 bases and 5 bases respectively, with 15 bases between them. The CDR3 is 14 amino acids. The CDR3: CASTGDAGYQPQHF. The CDR3 DNA reads as TGTGCCAGCACGGGGGACGCAGGTTATCAGCCCCAGCATTTT.

The CDR3 is CASSRQLAGGSEQYF. CDR3 DNA: TGTGCCAGCAGCAGACAACTAGCGGGGGGATCCGAGCAGTACTTC. V usage is TRBV7-9 and J usage is TRBJ2-7; 12 nucleotides align to TRBD2. The CDR3 totals 15 residues. V gave up 5 bases and J gave up 6 bases; unmatched junction bases: 8. The germline gives CDR1 SEHNR, CDR2 FQNEAQ (reference sequence).

CDR3 bases: TGTGCCAGCAGTGAAGTAAGATCGCGGGACAGCTTCTACGAGCAGTACTTC. It encodes CASSEVRSRDSFYEQYF. The rearrangement joins TRBV6-1 to TRBJ2-7; possibly TRBD1 for D (7 bases). The CDR3 spans 17 residues. Between the trimmed V and J ends, which lost 1 base and 3 bases, there was a span of 19 bases. Germline lookup yields CDR1 MNHNS and CDR2 SASEGT.

V gene TRBV19 combines with J gene TRBJ1-6; D ambiguous. The ends were cut back, 0 bases at V and 14 bases at J, with 11 bases in the middle. CDR3 size: 13 residues. The germline V gene encodes CDR1 LNHDA and CDR2 SQIVND (reference sequence). The CDR3 loop is CASSIESGLSLHF. CDR3 DNA: TGTGCCAGTAGTATAGAGTCCGGGCTCTCCCTCCACTTT.

This clone was seen a single time. The rearrangement links TRBV7-9 to TRBJ1-2; no clear D gene. Germline CDR1 is SEHNR and CDR2 is FQNEAQ (reference sequence). This CDR3 spans 12 amino acids. V lost 2 bases and J lost 2, with 3 bases in between. This CDR3 is CASSLYNYGYTF. CDR3 nucleotides: TGTGCCAGCAGCTTATACAACTATGGCTACACCTTC.

This clone showed up just once. This sequence joins TRBV6-5 and TRBJ2-5; the D is unclear. Looked up from germline, CDR1 is MNHEY and CDR2 is SVGAGI. The CDR3 covers 11 residues. The V end lost 2 bases, the J end lost 3 bases, and 1 base lay between the germline ends. The DNA for the CDR3 is TGTGCCAGCAGTTACAAAGAGACCCAGTACTTC. This gives the protein CASSYKETQYF.

This chain connects TRBV24-1 to TRBJ2-3; D call uncertain. The germline V gene has CDR1 KGHDR and CDR2 SFDVKD. CDR3 length: 13 amino acids. V lost 3 bases, J lost 2 bases, and 5 bases lay in between. The CDR3 nucleotides read TGTGCCACCAGTGATGGATCCACAGATACGCAGTATTTT. Encoded protein: CATSDGSTDTQYF.

This rearrangement joins TRBV6-1 to TRBJ1-2; D uncertain. V dropped 3 bases and J dropped 4 bases, with 12 bases sitting between them. Per the germline V gene, CDR1 is MNHNS and CDR2 is SASEGT. The CDR3 is 14 residues long. DNA for the CDR3: TGTGCCAGCAGTGACCGGACGGAAAGCTATGGCTACACCTTC. Protein sequence: CASSDRTESYGYTF.

J is TRBJ2-5 and V is TRBV7-8, with 9 bases aligning to TRBD2. The V gene's germline CDR1 is SGHVS and CDR2 FQNEAQ. J gave up 0 bases and V 1 base, and 9 bases lay outside the gene matches. The CDR3 contains 18 residues. The CDR3 coding sequence is TGTGCCAGCAGCTTAGGATTTAAGGCTAGCGGGGACCAAGAGACCCAGTACTTC. It specifies CASSLGFKASGDQETQYF. The entire variable domain, with the rest obtained from reference TRBV7-8 and TRBJ2-5, is as follows: GAGVSQSPRYKVAKRGQDVALRCDPISGHVSLFWYQQALGQGPEFLTYFQNEAQLDKSGLPSDRFFAERPEGSVSTLKIQRTQQEDSAVYLCASSLGFKASGDQETQYFGPGTRLLVL.

The chain links TRBV5-1 to TRBJ2-6, with 8 nucleotides matching TRBD1. In germline, CDR1 is SGHRS, CDR2 YFSETQ. CDR3 length: 17 amino acids. After removal of 3 bases from V and 0 bases from J, the junction contained 5 bases not matched to a gene. The CDR3 spells CASSSGQAISGANVLTF. The CDR3 nucleotides are TGCGCCAGCAGCTCGGGACAGGCGATCTCTGGGGCCAACGTCCTGACTTTC.

This chain connects TRBV7-9 to TRBJ2-3; D not resolved. V gave up 7 bases and J gave up 4 bases, with 9 bases separating them. The CDR3 contains 12 residues. Germline loops: CDR1 SEHNR, CDR2 FQNEAQ (reference sequence). CDR3 sequence: CASNSRSDTQYF. CDR3 bases: TGTGCCAGCAACTCTAGGTCAGATACGCAGTATTTT.

The rearrangement uses TRBV6-5 and TRBJ2-1, with TRBD2 as a possible D gene (5 bases). The V end lost 5 bases, the J end lost 0 bases, and 11 bases lay between the germline ends. The CDR3 loop spans 15 amino acids. The germline V gene has CDR1 MNHEY and CDR2 SVGAGI. CDR3 region: CASSPWTVSYNEQFF. Written as DNA, the CDR3 is TGTGCCAGCAGTCCCTGGACTGTCTCCTACAATGAGCAGTTCTTC.

The chain links TRBV29-1 to TRBJ2-6; 7 nucleotides line up with TRBD1. J was trimmed by 2 bases and V by 5 bases; bases with no gene match: 3. Germline-derived CDR1 and CDR2 are SQVTM and ANQGSEA. CDR3 length: 14 amino acids. The CDR3 region is CSVRDSPGANVLTF. The CDR3 bases are TGCAGCGTTCGGGACAGCCCTGGGGCCAACGTCCTGACTTTC.

J is TRBJ2-7 and V is TRBV11-2, with 12 bases matching TRBD2. Germline assignment: CDR1 SGHAT and CDR2 FQNNGV. The V gene end was trimmed by 4 bases and the J gene end by 0 bases; junction bases not matched to a gene: 1. CDR3 size: 15 residues. CDR3: CASSSLAGGSYEQYF. The CDR3 DNA reads TGTGCCAGCAGCTCACTAGCGGGAGGCTCCTACGAGCAGTACTTC.

The chain links TRBV5-4 to TRBJ1-2, with D possibly matching TRBD1 (6 bases). Germline CDR1 is SGHNT and CDR2 is YYREEE (reference sequence). This CDR3 is 13 amino acids long. Between the trimmed V and J ends, which lost 1 base and 5 bases, there was a span of 9 bases. For the CDR3, the DNA is TGTGCCAGCAGCTTGAGGGGGAATTATGGCTACACCTTC. It yields the protein CASSLRGNYGYTF. Variable domain in full (rest from reference TRBV5-4 and TRBJ1-2): ETGVTQSPTHLIKTRGQQVTLRCSSQSGHNTVSWYQQALGQGPQFIFQYYREEENGRGNFPPRFSGLQFPNYSSELNVNALELDDSALYLCASSLRGNYGYTFGSGTRLTVV.

The rearrangement links TRBV24-1 to TRBJ2-2; the match to TRBD2 covers 9 bases. In germline, CDR1 is KGHDR, CDR2 SFDVKD. This CDR3 spans 19 amino acids. V trimming: 3 bases; J trimming: 6 bases; junction bases outside the gene matches: 16. The CDR3 loop is CATSDLDYSGSGAAGELFF. Written as DNA, the CDR3 is TGTGCCACCAGTGATCTTGATTATAGCGGGAGCGGTGCGGCCGGGGAGCTGTTTTTT.

The V and J genes are TRBV3-1 (or the pseudogene TRBV3-2) and TRBJ1-2, with D unresolved. Germline-derived CDR1 and CDR2 are LGHDT and YNNKEL (reference sequence). The CDR3 spans 11 residues. Trimming took 2 bases from V and 4 from J, leaving 2 bases between them. This CDR3 is CASSQSYGYTF. CDR3 nucleotide sequence: TGTGCCAGCAGCCAATCCTATGGCTACACCTTC.

The chain recombines TRBV18 with TRBJ2-3; D may be TRBD1 (6 bases). CDR3 length: 12 amino acids. V was trimmed by 3 bases and J by 6 bases, leaving 7 bases between them. Per the germline V gene, CDR1 is KGHSH and CDR2 is LQKENI. As DNA, the CDR3 is TGTGCCAGCTCACCGCAGGGGGATACGCAGTATTTT. Amino acids: CASSPQGDTQYF. Full variable domain (missing parts from reference TRBV18 and TRBJ2-3): NAGVMQNPRHLVRRRGQEARLRCSPMKGHSHVYWYRQLPEEGLKFMVYLQKENIIDESGMPKERFSAEFPKEGPSILRIQQVVRGDSAAYFCASSPQGDTQYFGPGTRLTVL.

The CDR3: CASSLWLGPNTEAFF. The CDR3 DNA reads TGTGCCAGCAGTTTATGGTTAGGGCCCAACACTGAAGCTTTCTTT. The chain carries TRBV27 and TRBJ1-1; no firm D call. This CDR3 is built from 15 residues. V was trimmed by 1 base and J by 2 bases, leaving 11 bases between them. CDR1 is MNHEY and CDR2 is SMNVEV in the germline V gene (reference sequence).

The chain links TRBV7-8 to TRBJ2-7, with a possible D match to TRBD2 (7 bases). Germline V gene data show CDR1 as SGHVS and CDR2 as FQNEAQ. V was trimmed by 3 bases and J by 3 bases, leaving 12 bases between them. The CDR3 sequence is 14 residues long. CDR3 in amino acids: CASSLGGRSYEQYF. CDR3 DNA: TGTGCCAGCAGCTTGGGGGGGCGAAGCTACGAGCAGTACTTC.

This rearrangement joins TRBV19 to TRBJ2-1, with 9 bases fitting TRBD1. After removal of 4 bases from V and 7 bases from J, the junction contained 8 bases not matched to a gene. CDR3 length: 15 amino acids. Germline CDR1 LNHDA, CDR2 SQIVND (reference sequence). CDR3 in amino acids: CASSTRDRDLNEQFF. The CDR3 nucleotides read TGTGCCAGTAGTACCCGGGACAGGGATTTAAATGAGCAGTTCTTC.

The genes are TRBV5-4 and TRBJ2-7; D is uncertain. Trimming cost V 4 bases and J 5 bases, with 13 bases left between them. There are 13 residues in the CDR3. Germline lookup yields CDR1 SGHNT and CDR2 YYREEE (reference sequence). CDR3 loop: CASSPQDSHEQYF. CDR3 DNA sequence: TGTGCCAGCAGCCCGCAAGATTCCCACGAGCAGTACTTC.

This chain links TRBV12-5 with TRBJ2-2; D not certain. Trimming left V 2 bases short and J 5 bases short, with 12 bases between. CDR3 length: 15 amino acids. Germline V gives CDR1 LGHNT, CDR2 FRNRAP. Here the CDR3 DNA reads TGTGCTAGTGGTTTGAACCGGGTGTGGACCGGGGAGCTGTTTTTT. Its translation: CASGLNRVWTGELFF.

As concerns this clone: This sample includes further DNA sequences coding for the same CDR3. V gene TRBV2 combines with J gene TRBJ2-1; 7 nucleotides agree with TRBD2. V lost 4 bases, J lost 0 bases, and 0 bases stayed unmatched. Germline lookup yields CDR1 SNHLY and CDR2 FYNNEI. The length of the CDR3 is 14 residues. The CDR3 here is CASSGGSSYNEQFF. DNA for the CDR3: TGTGCCAGCAGTGGCGGGAGCTCCTACAATGAGCAGTTCTTC.

This chain joins TRBV7-2 and TRBJ1-5; no clear D. This CDR3 is 14 amino acids long. The germline V gene encodes CDR1 SGHTA and CDR2 FQGNSA. Between the trimmed V and J ends, which lost 5 bases and 4 bases, there was a span of 12 bases. CDR3 residues: CASSVLVTNQPQHF. CDR3 bases: TGTGCCAGCAGCGTGCTAGTAACAAATCAGCCCCAGCATTTT. Full variable domain (outside the CDR3, taken from reference TRBV7-2 and TRBJ1-5): GAGVSQSPSNKVTEKGKDVELRCDPISGHTALYWYRQSLGQGLEFLIYFQGNSAPDKSGLPSDRFSAERTGGSVSTLTIQRTQQEDSAVYLCASSVLVTNQPQHFGDGTRLSIL.

The chain joins TRBV18 to TRBJ1-5; D gene unclear. V gave up 2 bases and J gave up 2 bases, with 10 bases separating them. Germline lookup yields CDR1 KGHSH and CDR2 LQKENI. The CDR3 totals 15 residues. CDR3 nucleotide sequence: TGTGCCAGCTCACCAGAGGCCGTCCGCAATCAGCCCCAGCATTTT. Its protein is CASSPEAVRNQPQHF.

The CDR3 DNA reads TGTGCCAGCTCACCGCGGACAGAATCCTACGAGCAGTACTTC. Amino acids: CASSPRTESYEQYF. The J gene is TRBJ2-7, the V gene TRBV18, with D possibly TRBD1 on 6 matching bases. CDR1 and CDR2 (germline): KGHSH, LQKENI. This CDR3 spans 14 amino acids. V dropped 3 bases and J dropped 1 base, with 10 bases sitting between them.

The chain combines TRBV19 with TRBJ1-1, with D unclear. This CDR3 is 13 amino acids long. CDR1 LNHDA and CDR2 SQIVND come from the germline V gene (reference sequence). Deletions cut 3 bases from V and 0 bases from J, with 5 bases between. CDR3 bases: TGTGCCAGTAGTATTGAAGTGAACACTGAAGCTTTCTTT. This gives the protein CASSIEVNTEAFF.